Sequencing of this TCR beta chain was carried out in a study of shared clonotypes between healthy human individuals. Data came from immunoSEQ multiplex PCR; TCRdb stores just in-frame clones and leaves some out. The sample holds 2 million to 2.5 million clones, about 95% seen once. General observations from the study: Having only a few donors restricted how much genetic and exposure-history diversity was captured.

As concerns this clone: The target antigen is unknown.

Naive CD8 cells lacked CD45RO, underwent positive selection for CCR7 and left out terminally differentiated effector memory CD45RA+ cells. Healthy adults negative for HIV, lacking recent acute infections or vaccinations, served as donors. Trimming took 2 bases from V and 7 from J, leaving 9 bases between them. Germline V gene sequence: CDR1 MNHEY, CDR2 SMNVEV (reference sequence). The CDR3 loop spans 13 amino acids. The gene calls are TRBV27 and TRBJ2-1; D unclear. The specimen was naive CD8+ T cells sorted from blood. The TCR originated in a man between 18 and 35 years old in good health. The CDR3 coding sequence is TGTGCCAGCAGTTTACACCCCGGGAATGAGCAGTTCTTC. Translated: CASSLHPGNEQFF.